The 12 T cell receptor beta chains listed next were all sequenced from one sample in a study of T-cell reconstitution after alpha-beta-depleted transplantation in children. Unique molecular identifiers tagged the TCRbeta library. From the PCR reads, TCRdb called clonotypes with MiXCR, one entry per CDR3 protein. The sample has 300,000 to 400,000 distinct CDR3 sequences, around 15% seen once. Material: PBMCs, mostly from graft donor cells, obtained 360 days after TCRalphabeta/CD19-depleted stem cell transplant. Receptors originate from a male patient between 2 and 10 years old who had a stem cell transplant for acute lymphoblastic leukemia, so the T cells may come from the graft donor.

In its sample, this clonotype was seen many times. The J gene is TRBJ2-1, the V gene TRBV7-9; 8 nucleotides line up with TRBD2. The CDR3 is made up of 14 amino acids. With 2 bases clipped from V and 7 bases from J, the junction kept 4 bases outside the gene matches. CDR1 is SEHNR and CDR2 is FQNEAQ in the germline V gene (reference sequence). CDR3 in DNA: TGTGCCAGCAGCTTAATGGGACTAGGAAATGAGCAGTTCTTC. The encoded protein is CASSLMGLGNEQFF. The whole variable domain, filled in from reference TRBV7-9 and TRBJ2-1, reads DTGVSQNPRHKITKRGQNVTFRCDPISEHNRLYWYRQTLGQGPEFLTYFQNEAQLEKSRLLSDRFSAERPKGSFSTLEIQRTEQGDSAMYLCASSLMGLGNEQFFGPGTRLTVL.

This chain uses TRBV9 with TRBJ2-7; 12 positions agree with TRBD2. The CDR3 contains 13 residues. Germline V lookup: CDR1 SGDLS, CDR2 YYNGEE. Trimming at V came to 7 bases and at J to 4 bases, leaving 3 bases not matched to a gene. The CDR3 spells CASSSGREYEQYF. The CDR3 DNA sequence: TGTGCCAGCTCTAGCGGGAGGGAATACGAGCAGTACTTC.

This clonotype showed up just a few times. The chain's CDR3 is CASSLVGGRSDTQYF. The CDR3 coding sequence is TGTGCCAGCAGCTTAGTTGGCGGGAGGTCAGATACGCAGTATTTT. The chain recombines TRBV11-2 with TRBJ2-3, with TRBD2 matching over 8 bases. The germline gives CDR1 SGHAT, CDR2 FQNNGV. The length of the CDR3 is 15 residues. Germline trimming cut 1 base from V and 4 bases from J; bases unmatched to any gene: 4.

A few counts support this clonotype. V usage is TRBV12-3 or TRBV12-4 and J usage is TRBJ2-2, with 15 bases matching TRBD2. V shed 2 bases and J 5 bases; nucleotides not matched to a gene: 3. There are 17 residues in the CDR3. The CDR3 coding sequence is TGTGCCAGCAGTTTAATCGGGACTAGCGGGAGGACCGGGGAGCTGTTTTTT. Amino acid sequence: CASSLIGTSGRTGELFF.

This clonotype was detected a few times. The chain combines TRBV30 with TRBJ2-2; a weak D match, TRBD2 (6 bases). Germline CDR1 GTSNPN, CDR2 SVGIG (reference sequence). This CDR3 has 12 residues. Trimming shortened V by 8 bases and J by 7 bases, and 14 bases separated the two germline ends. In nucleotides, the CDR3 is TGTGCCGAGGAGCTGGGGGGCGGGGAGCTGTTTTTT. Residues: CAEELGGGELFF.

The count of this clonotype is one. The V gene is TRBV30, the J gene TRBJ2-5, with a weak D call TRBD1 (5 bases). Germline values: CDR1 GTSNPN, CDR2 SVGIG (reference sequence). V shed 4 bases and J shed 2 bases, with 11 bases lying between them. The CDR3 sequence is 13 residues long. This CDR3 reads CAWIPDSQETQYF. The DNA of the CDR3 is TGTGCCTGGATACCTGACAGTCAAGAGACCCAGTACTTC.

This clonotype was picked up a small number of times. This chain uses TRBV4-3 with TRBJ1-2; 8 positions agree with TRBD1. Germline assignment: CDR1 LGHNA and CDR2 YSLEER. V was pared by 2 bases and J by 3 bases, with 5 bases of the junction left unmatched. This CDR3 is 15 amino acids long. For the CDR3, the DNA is TGCGCCAGCAGCCAATACAGGGGGAAGGACTATGGCTACACCTTC. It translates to CASSQYRGKDYGYTF.

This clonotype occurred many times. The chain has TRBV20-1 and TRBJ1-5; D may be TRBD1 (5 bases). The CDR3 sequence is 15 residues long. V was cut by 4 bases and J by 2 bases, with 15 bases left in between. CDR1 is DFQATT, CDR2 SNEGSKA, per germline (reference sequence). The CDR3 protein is CSAIRTGRRNQPQHF. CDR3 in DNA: TGCAGTGCTATCAGGACGGGACGCCGCAATCAGCCCCAGCATTTT.

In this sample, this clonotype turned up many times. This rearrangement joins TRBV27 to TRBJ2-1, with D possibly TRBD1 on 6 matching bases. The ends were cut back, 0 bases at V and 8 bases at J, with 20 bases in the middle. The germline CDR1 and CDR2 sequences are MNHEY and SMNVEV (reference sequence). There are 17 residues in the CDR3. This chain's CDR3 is CASSLSPRQDRQYEQFF. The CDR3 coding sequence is TGTGCCAGCAGTTTATCGCCCCGACAGGATAGGCAATATGAGCAGTTCTTC.

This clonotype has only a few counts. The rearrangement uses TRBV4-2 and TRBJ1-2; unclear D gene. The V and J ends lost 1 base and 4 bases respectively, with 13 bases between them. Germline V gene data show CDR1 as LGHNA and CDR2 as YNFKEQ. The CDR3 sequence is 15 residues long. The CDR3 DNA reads TGTGCCAGCAGCCAAGGTACAGCCTATCCCTATGGCTACACCTTC. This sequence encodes CASSQGTAYPYGYTF.

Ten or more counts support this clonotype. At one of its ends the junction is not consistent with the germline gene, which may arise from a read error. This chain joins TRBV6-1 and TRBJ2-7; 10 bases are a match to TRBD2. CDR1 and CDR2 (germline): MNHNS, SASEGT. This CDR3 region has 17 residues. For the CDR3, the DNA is TGTGCCATCAGTGAAGTGCTAGCGGGAGTGAATACCTACGAGCAGTACTTC. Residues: CAISEVLAGVNTYEQYF.

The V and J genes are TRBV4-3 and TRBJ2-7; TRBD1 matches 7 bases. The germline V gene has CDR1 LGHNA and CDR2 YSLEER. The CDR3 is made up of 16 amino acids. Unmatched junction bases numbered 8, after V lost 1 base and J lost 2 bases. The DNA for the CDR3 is TGCGCCAGCAGCCAAGGAGTGTACAGGGGCGCCTACGAGCAGTACTTC. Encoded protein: CASSQGVYRGAYEQYF.